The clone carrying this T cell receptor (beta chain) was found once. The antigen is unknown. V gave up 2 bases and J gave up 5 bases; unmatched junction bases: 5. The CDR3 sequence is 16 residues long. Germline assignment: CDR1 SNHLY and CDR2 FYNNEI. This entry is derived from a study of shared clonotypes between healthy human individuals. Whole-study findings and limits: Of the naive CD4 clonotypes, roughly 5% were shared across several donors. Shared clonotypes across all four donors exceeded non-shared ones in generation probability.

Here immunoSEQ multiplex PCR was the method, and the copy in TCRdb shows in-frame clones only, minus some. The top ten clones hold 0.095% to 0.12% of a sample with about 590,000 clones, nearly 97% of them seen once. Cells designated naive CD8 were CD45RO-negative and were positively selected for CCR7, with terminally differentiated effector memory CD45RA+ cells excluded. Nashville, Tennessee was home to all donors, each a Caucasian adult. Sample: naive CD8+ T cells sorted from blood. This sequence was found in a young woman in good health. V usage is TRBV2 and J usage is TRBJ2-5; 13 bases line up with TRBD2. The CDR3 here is CASSETSGRAGETQYF. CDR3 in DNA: TGTGCCAGCAGTGAAACTAGCGGGAGGGCCGGGGAGACCCAGTACTTC. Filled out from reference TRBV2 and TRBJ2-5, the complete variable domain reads EPEVTQTPSHQVTQMGQEVILRCVPISNHLYFYWYRQILGQKVEFLVSFYNNEISEKSEIFDDQFSVERPDGSNFTLKIRSTKLEDSAMYFCASSETSGRAGETQYFGPGTRLLVL.